These 31 T cell receptor beta chains came from one sample sequenced in a study of beta chain features in type 1 diabetes. General study results and limits: Among all four CD4+ subsets, Type 1 diabetes patients had TCRB CDR3s that were moderately but significantly shorter.

For these TCRs, the target antigens are not known. The investigators reverse transcribed all of the isolated RNA, so they sequenced expressed TCRB transcripts. Produced via immunoSEQ multiplex PCR; TCRdb's table is partial and in-frame only. The sample shows some 190,000 clones, around 7.9% of them seen only once. Input material: central memory CD4+ T cells from blood. The receptors stem from a man younger than 35 with type 1 diabetes.

The V call is TRBV7-2, the J call TRBJ2-3; D is undetermined. The ends were cut back, 4 bases at V and 0 bases at J, with 8 bases in the middle. Per germline, CDR1 SGHTA and CDR2 FQGNSA. The CDR3 loop spans 14 amino acids. CDR3 amino acids: CASSSMTSTDTQYF. In DNA form, the CDR3 reads TGTGCCAGCAGCTCCATGACTAGCACAGATACGCAGTATTTT.

This sequence joins TRBV29-1 and TRBJ2-3, with D hard to call. The germline CDR1 and CDR2 sequences are SQVTM and ANQGSEA. The CDR3 covers 10 residues. The V and J ends lost 8 bases and 2 bases respectively, with 5 bases between them. The CDR3 spells CSPYTDTQYF. The CDR3, as DNA: TGCAGCCCGTACACAGATACGCAGTATTTT.

The V call is TRBV18, the J call TRBJ2-3; no definite D call. V lost 2 bases and J lost 4, with 10 bases in between. The V gene's germline CDR1 is KGHSH and CDR2 LQKENI. The CDR3 has 14 amino acids. CDR3: CASSPDRVSDTQYF. As DNA, the CDR3 is TGTGCCAGCTCACCAGATCGGGTATCAGATACGCAGTATTTT.

This clone was counted only a few times. The V and J genes are TRBV7-2 and TRBJ2-3; weak D call: TRBD2 (6 bases). V lost 4 bases to trimming and J lost 4 bases, with 12 bases between them. Germline CDR1 and CDR2: SGHTA and FQGNSA. There are 14 residues in the CDR3. Here the CDR3 reads CASSSSASADTQYF. CDR3 DNA: TGTGCCAGCAGCTCATCAGCTAGCGCAGATACGCAGTATTTT.

This clone was found many times. The chain is built from TRBV19 and TRBJ2-1, with a possible D match to TRBD2 (7 bases). Trimming removed 8 bases at V and 10 bases at J, with 18 bases between. This CDR3 spans 13 amino acids. Germline V gene data show CDR1 as LNHDA and CDR2 as SQIVND (reference sequence). The CDR3 nucleotides read TGTGCCAGTGGGGGCGGGAGAGAGAGAGAGCAGTTCTTC. It codes for CASGGGREREQFF.

Regarding this clone: In the same sample, other DNA sequences code for this CDR3. This sequence joins TRBV4-3 and TRBJ2-3; D is ambiguous. The CDR3 has 13 amino acids. V lost 0 bases and J 2 bases, leaving 3 bases between the germline ends. Germline lookup yields CDR1 LGHNA and CDR2 YSLEER. The CDR3 coding sequence is TGCGCCAGCAGCCAAGACTACACAGATACGCAGTATTTT. Amino acids: CASSQDYTDTQYF.

The J gene is TRBJ2-2, the V gene TRBV10-3; D not resolved. Trimming took 0 bases from V and 2 from J, leaving 4 bases between them. Germline V lookup: CDR1 ENHRY, CDR2 SYGVKD. The CDR3 spans 14 residues. CDR3: CAISESRNTGELFF. As DNA, the CDR3 is TGTGCCATCAGTGAGTCGAGAAACACCGGGGAGCTGTTTTTT.

This rearrangement joins TRBV9 to TRBJ2-2, with 9 bases fitting TRBD1. The V segment lost 3 bases and the J segment 3 bases; nucleotides outside the gene matches: 6. Germline CDR1 SGDLS, CDR2 YYNGEE. CDR3 length: 16 residues. CDR3: CASSASTGGDTGELFF. The CDR3 DNA follows: TGTGCCAGCAGCGCCTCGACAGGGGGTGACACCGGGGAGCTGTTTTTT.

The J gene is TRBJ2-7, the V gene TRBV5-6; D gene ambiguous. Per germline, CDR1 SGHDT and CDR2 YYEEEE. V was clipped by 1 base and J by 3 bases, with 17 bases between them. CDR3 length: 16 amino acids. CDR3 DNA: TGTGCCAGCAGCTTGTCTGCGGCCGTCAAGTACTACGAGCAGTACTTC. Translated: CASSLSAAVKYYEQYF.

V and J are TRBV18 and TRBJ1-2; D unclear. CDR3 size: 13 residues. Trimming took 3 bases from V and 7 from J, leaving 12 bases between them. Germline-derived CDR1 and CDR2 are KGHSH and LQKENI. The CDR3 DNA sequence: TGTGCCAGCTCACCGGATTCCGACTTTGGCTACACCTTC. This codes for CASSPDSDFGYTF.

The chain combines TRBV7-2 with TRBJ2-3; possible D gene TRBD2, 5 bases. V was pared by 2 bases and J by 2 bases, with 11 bases between. In germline, CDR1 is SGHTA, CDR2 FQGNSA. The CDR3 has 15 amino acids. The CDR3: CASSLRWGVTDTQYF. As DNA, the CDR3 is TGTGCCAGCAGCTTACGCTGGGGAGTCACAGATACGCAGTATTTT.

This clone was counted many times. Other DNA sequences within the sample encode an identical CDR3. The chain links TRBV4-3 to TRBJ1-6, with D unclear. The CDR3 is 14 amino acids. The germline V gene encodes CDR1 LGHNA and CDR2 YSLEER. Trimming cost V 1 base and J 7 bases, with 8 bases left between them. The CDR3 is CASSQGYRNSPLHF. CDR3 coding DNA: TGCGCCAGCAGCCAAGGGTACCGGAATTCACCCCTCCACTTT.

The chain has TRBV18 and TRBJ2-7; a possible D gene is TRBD2 (5 bases). Per the germline V gene, CDR1 is KGHSH and CDR2 is LQKENI. V lost 6 bases and J lost 6, with 18 bases in between. This CDR3 spans 14 amino acids. CDR3 residues: CASSFSVAPAEQYF. The CDR3 DNA reads as TGTGCCAGCTCGTTTAGCGTAGCCCCTGCCGAGCAGTACTTC.

This clone was counted between two and nine times. The sample carries other DNA sequences with the same CDR3. This chain uses TRBV30 with TRBJ2-7; D is ambiguous. Germline CDR1 is GTSNPN and CDR2 is SVGIG (reference sequence). The ends were cut back, 5 bases at V and 3 bases at J, with 11 bases in the middle. The CDR3 contains 12 residues. The CDR3 nucleotides are TGTGCCTGGGGAAGAGGAATCTACGAGCAGTACTTC. It specifies CAWGRGIYEQYF.

The chain has TRBV5-1 and TRBJ2-5; 8 bases fit TRBD2. The J call is doubtful: the DNA matches TRBJ2-7 better. The CDR3 runs to 14 residues. Germline CDR1 and CDR2: SGHRS and YFSETQ. CDR3 sequence reads: CASSLKREMHEQYF. In DNA, the CDR3 is TGCGCCAGCAGCTTGAAGCGGGAGATGCACGAGCAGTACTTC.

The rearrangement uses TRBV7-2 and TRBJ2-7, with 8 bases matching TRBD2. The CDR3 extends over 15 amino acids. V lost 5 bases and J lost 1; bases outside the gene matches: 7. Germline lookup yields CDR1 SGHTA and CDR2 FQGNSA. CDR3 sequence (DNA): TGTGCCAGCAGCCTCAGCGGGGGCCAATCCTACGAGCAGTACTTC. Translating gives CASSLSGGQSYEQYF.

This rearrangement joins TRBV5-1 to TRBJ2-7; D gene uncertain. CDR1 is SGHRS and CDR2 is YFSETQ in the germline V gene. The CDR3 is made up of 14 amino acids. V was cut by 0 bases and J by 7 bases, with 14 bases left in between. CDR3 bases: TGCGCCAGCAGCTTGGGCTTCAAACTTGAGGAGCAGTACTTC. Residues: CASSLGFKLEEQYF. The full variable domain, its missing parts supplied by reference TRBV5-1 and TRBJ2-7, is KAGVTQTPRYLIKTRGQQVTLSCSPISGHRSVSWYQQTPGQGLQFLFEYFSETQRNKGNFPGRFSGRQFSNSRSEMNVSTLELGDSALYLCASSLGFKLEEQYFGPGTRLTVT.

This CDR3 is CASSETSLTSSYNEQFF. DNA for the CDR3: TGTGCCAGCAGCGAAACTAGCCTGACGAGCTCCTACAATGAGCAGTTCTTC. The rearrangement links TRBV9 to TRBJ2-1; the D gene is possibly TRBD2 (6 bases). The CDR3 extends over 17 amino acids. CDR1 and CDR2 (germline): SGDLS, YYNGEE. Trimming removed 3 bases from V and 0 bases from J, with 16 bases in between.

This clone was found a few times. This chain connects TRBV11-2 to TRBJ2-6, with 7 bases lining up with TRBD1. This CDR3 spans 17 amino acids. Trimming cost V 10 bases and J 3 bases; bases outside gene matches: 15. From germline, CDR1 is SGHAT and CDR2 FQNNGV. CDR3 in DNA: TGTGCCACCCTCCGGGACAGCGGTGAGGATGGGGCCAACGTCCTGACTTTC. Translated, it gives CATLRDSGEDGANVLTF.

Of note for this clone: Different DNA sequences within this sample yield the same CDR3. The gene calls are TRBV7-9 and TRBJ1-6, with 9 bases matching TRBD1. From germline, CDR1 is SEHNR and CDR2 FQNEAQ (reference sequence). The J segment lost 6 bases and the V segment lost 4 bases, leaving 1 base of the junction unmatched. CDR3 length: 14 amino acids. CDR3 DNA sequence: TGTGCCAGCAGCTCGGGACAGGGTAATTCACCCCTCCACTTT. It encodes CASSSGQGNSPLHF.

The CDR3 protein is CASSFGRAQETQYF. In DNA form, the CDR3 reads TGTGCCAGCAGTTTTGGGAGGGCCCAAGAGACCCAGTACTTC. V usage is TRBV27 and J usage is TRBJ2-5, with 7 bases lining up with TRBD2. Trimming at V came to 3 bases and at J to 1 base, leaving 2 bases not matched to a gene. CDR1 is MNHEY, CDR2 SMNVEV, per germline (reference sequence). CDR3 length: 14 residues.

The chain recombines TRBV23-1 with TRBJ1-5, with 7 positions matching TRBD1. Being an ORF, TRBV23-1 has a function that is uncertain. This CDR3 is built from 15 residues. Trimming at V came to 4 bases and at J to 3 bases, leaving 6 bases not matched to a gene. DNA for the CDR3: TGCGCCAGCAGTCGTGGGGGACAGATCAATCAGCCCCAGCATTTT. Amino acid sequence: CASSRGGQINQPQHF.

This clone was detected a few times. One end of the junction is discordant with germline, which a read error may explain. V usage is TRBV29-1 and J usage is TRBJ1-2, with TRBD1 matching over 7 bases. Germline CDR1 SQVTM, CDR2 ANQGSEA. CDR3 length: 11 amino acids. CDR3 sequence reads: CSVERGPGQLF. The CDR3 coding sequence is TGCAGCGTTGAAAGAGGACCGGGACAGCTTTTC.

The chain couples TRBV18 to TRBJ1-1; D is undetermined. The germline gives CDR1 KGHSH, CDR2 LQKENI. The germline V and J ends were trimmed by 6 bases and 11 bases, with 16 bases remaining between them. This CDR3 comprises 12 residues. The CDR3 sequence is CASSSEGQSAFF. DNA for the CDR3: TGTGCCAGCTCGTCTGAGGGCCAGTCGGCTTTCTTT.

CDR3 DNA sequence: TGTGCCAGTAGGCCTATAGCGGGGGGGCCTGCAGATACGCAGTATTTT. As protein: CASRPIAGGPADTQYF. The chain uses TRBV19 and TRBJ2-3, with 11 bases lining up with TRBD2. The germline V gene has CDR1 LNHDA and CDR2 SQIVND (reference sequence). This CDR3 spans 16 amino acids. V lost 6 bases, J lost 4 bases, and 9 bases stayed unmatched.

Only a few counts were recorded for this clone. At the DNA level, this CDR3 is encoded by other sequences in the same sample as well. The J gene is TRBJ2-5, the V gene TRBV7-9, with unresolved D. Germline CDR1 SEHNR, CDR2 FQNEAQ (reference sequence). The CDR3 contains 11 residues. The V end was cut by 4 bases, the J end by 4 bases, with 4 bases between. The CDR3, as DNA: TGTGCCAGCAGCTCCCGAGAGACCCAGTACTTC. This gives the protein CASSSRETQYF.

This chain links TRBV18 with TRBJ2-6; 8 bases fit TRBD1. The CDR3 loop spans 17 amino acids. The V segment lost 2 bases and the J segment 0 bases; nucleotides outside the gene matches: 3. Germline assignment: CDR1 KGHSH and CDR2 LQKENI. CDR3 loop: CASSPGQGYSGANVLTF. CDR3 DNA sequence: TGTGCCAGCTCACCAGGACAGGGATACTCTGGGGCCAACGTCCTGACTTTC.

This sequence joins TRBV2 and TRBJ2-7; 7 positions agree with TRBD1. V was clipped by 6 bases and J by 2 bases; unmatched bases: 10. The germline V gene encodes CDR1 SNHLY and CDR2 FYNNEI. The CDR3 runs 15 residues. The DNA for the CDR3 is TGTGCCAGCAGCCCAGACAGGGTAGTAGCCTACGAGCAGTACTTC. Protein sequence: CASSPDRVVAYEQYF.

A few counts support this clone. CDR3 sequence reads: CAWSAAGWDTEAFF. For the CDR3, the DNA is TGTGCCTGGAGTGCGGCGGGGTGGGACACTGAAGCTTTCTTT. The chain links TRBV30 to TRBJ1-1; D not resolved. Trimming left V 1 base short and J 3 bases short, with 12 bases between. CDR1 GTSNPN and CDR2 SVGIG come from the germline V gene (reference sequence). The CDR3 covers 14 residues.

This chain joins TRBV4-3 and TRBJ1-2; 7 positions agree with TRBD1. Germline V lookup: CDR1 LGHNA, CDR2 YSLEER. After removal of 0 bases from V and 4 bases from J, the junction contained 5 bases not matched to a gene. The CDR3 has 15 amino acids. In DNA form, the CDR3 reads TGCGCCAGCAGCCAAGAAGAACAGGGGAGCTATGGCTACACCTTC. Protein: CASSQEEQGSYGYTF.

Notes on this clone: Other DNA sequences in this sample translate to the same CDR3. CDR3 loop: CASSPGLAGEGEQFF. As DNA, the CDR3 is TGCGCCAGCAGCCCCGGACTAGCGGGAGAGGGTGAGCAGTTCTTC. V and J are TRBV5-1 and TRBJ2-1, with 13 bases that match TRBD2. This CDR3 spans 15 amino acids. Germline CDR1 is SGHRS and CDR2 is YFSETQ. J gave up 9 bases and V 4 bases, and 7 bases lay outside the gene matches. Based on the CDR3 plus reference TRBV5-1 and TRBJ2-1, the full variable domain is KAGVTQTPRYLIKTRGQQVTLSCSPISGHRSVSWYQQTPGQGLQFLFEYFSETQRNKGNFPGRFSGRQFSNSRSEMNVSTLELGDSALYLCASSPGLAGEGEQFFGPGTRLTVL.